The rows below give T cell receptor beta chains drawn from one sample of a study of T cell repertoires in aging, cancer and after chemotherapy. TCRdb re-derived calls from the multiplex PCR reads in MiXCR, one entry per CDR3 protein. The sample has some 1,200 distinct CDR3 sequences, around 24% seen once. Sequencing was performed on blood. The receptor set was obtained from a human donor with a blood cancer. Both conserved end residues are part of each CDR3. D genes are given only for firm matches. Rows may omit the clone size; those that give it use once, few, many or a size class.

CDR3 DNA	CDR3 protein	D gene	J gene	clone size	V gene
TGCGCCAGCAGCCACGGGCATCTTGGCAAGGGCACTGAAGCTTTCTTT	CASSHGHLGKGTEAFF	-	TRBJ1-1	once	TRBV13
TGTGCCAGCAGCTCGCCGGGGAGGTCTGGGGCCAACGTCCTGACTTTC	CASSSPGRSGANVLTF	-	TRBJ2-6	-	TRBV28
TGTGCCAGCAGAGGGAGAAATGAGCAGTTCTTC	CASRGRNEQFF	-	TRBJ2-1	medium-sized	TRBV6-2/TRBV6-3
TGTGCCAGCAGTTTCCTAGCGGAAGATACGCAGTATTTT	CASSFLAEDTQYF	TRBD2	TRBJ2-3	medium-sized	TRBV27
TGCAGTGCTAGAGATCCCTACAGGGGGGAAACTGAAGCTTTCTTT	CSARDPYRGETEAFF	TRBD1	TRBJ1-1	few	TRBV20-1
TGTGCCATCAGTGCGTCGACCGGTTGGGCCGGGGAGCTGTTTTTT	CAISASTGWAGELFF	-	TRBJ2-2	medium-sized	TRBV10-3
TGCAGCGTGGGGAGGGCTGGAAACACCATATATTTT	CSVGRAGNTIYF	-	TRBJ1-3	medium-sized	TRBV29-1
TGCGCCAGCAGCCCGGGACAGGTTAGCACAGATACGCAGTATTTT	CASSPGQVSTDTQYF	TRBD1	TRBJ2-3	-	TRBV5-1
TGTGCCAGCAGCCAGGACGTATACAATGAGCAGTTCTTC	CASSQDVYNEQFF	-	TRBJ2-1	few	TRBV7-3
TGTGCCAGCAGCATTAGCGGGGGAAACACAGATACGCAGTATTTT	CASSISGGNTDTQYF	TRBD2	TRBJ2-3	few	TRBV7-2
TGTGCCAGCAGCTTAGCGCTCGGGGTGGGGGACAAAAACATTCAGTACTTC	CASSLALGVGDKNIQYF	-	TRBJ2-4	-	TRBV7-2
TGTGCCAGCTCACTTAGAATCGGAACAGAGAACACTGAAGCTTTCTTT	CASSLRIGTENTEAFF	-	TRBJ1-1	-	TRBV18
TGCAGCGTTGAGGGACTAGCGGGAGGGCCGAGGACCGGGGAGCTGTTTTTT	CSVEGLAGGPRTGELFF	TRBD2	TRBJ2-2	hyperexpanded	TRBV29-1
TGCAGCGCATTCCTCACTGAAGCTTTCTTT	CSAFLTEAFF	-	TRBJ1-1	-	TRBV29-1
TGTGCCAGTAGCAGGTATTGGGGCAGCTCCTACGAGCAGTACTTC	CASSRYWGSSYEQYF	-	TRBJ2-7	few	TRBV19
TGTGCCAGCTCACCATCTCGTGCTGGGGCCAACGTCCTGACTTTC	CASSPSRAGANVLTF	-	TRBJ2-6	medium-sized	TRBV18
TGTACCAGCAGCCCCATCCCGTCTAGCGGCCACAATGAGCAGTTCTTC	CTSSPIPSSGHNEQFF	TRBD2	TRBJ2-1	-	TRBV7-9
TGTGCCAGCAGCCCCAGTCGGGGTGTGAATGAAAAACTGTTTTTT	CASSPSRGVNEKLFF	-	TRBJ1-4	-	TRBV11-2
TGTGCCAGCAGCTTGACGGGACAGGGGGACACAGATACGCAGTATTTT	CASSLTGQGDTDTQYF	TRBD1	TRBJ2-3	few	TRBV5-4
TGTGCCAGCAGACCTGGACAGGGGGCAACCGGGGAGCTGTTTTTT	CASRPGQGATGELFF	TRBD1	TRBJ2-2	few	TRBV12-3/TRBV12-4
TGTGCCATCAGTGAGGGTTTTACGCAGTATTTT	CAISEGFTQYF	-	TRBJ2-3	medium-sized	TRBV10-3
TGTGCCAGGCCCCACTACGAGCAGTACTTC	CARPHYEQYF	-	TRBJ2-7	few	TRBV12-3/TRBV12-4
TGTGCCACCAGCAGCCCCCGGACAGGGTTGGACTACGAGCAGTACTTC	CATSSPRTGLDYEQYF	TRBD1	TRBJ2-7	medium-sized	TRBV15
TGTGCCAGCTCATCCGGGACAGGGGGTACTTACGAGCAGTACTTC	CASSSGTGGTYEQYF	TRBD1	TRBJ2-7	-	TRBV18
TGCAGTACCCCAGAGGGGGCAGGAGATGGAGAGACCCAGTACTTC	CSTPEGAGDGETQYF	TRBD1	TRBJ2-5	-	TRBV20-1
TGTGCCACTGTGGACAGGGCAAATGAAAAACTGTTTTTT	CATVDRANEKLFF	TRBD1	TRBJ1-4	medium-sized	TRBV19
TGTGCCAGCAGCATGGGGTGGGCAACCAGGAGCACAGATACGCAGTATTTT	CASSMGWATRSTDTQYF	-	TRBJ2-3	medium-sized	TRBV5-4
TGTGCCAGCAGCTTAGAGGTCGGGGGCTGGAATCAGCCCCAGCATTTT	CASSLEVGGWNQPQHF	-	TRBJ1-5	few	TRBV7-6
TGTGCCAGCAGTTTAAACAGTCTGAGCAATCAGCCCCAGCATTTT	CASSLNSLSNQPQHF	-	TRBJ1-5	medium-sized	TRBV27
TGTGCCACCAGTGATTCATGGACAGGGAATAATGAGCAGTTCTTC	CATSDSWTGNNEQFF	TRBD1	TRBJ2-1	-	TRBV24-1
TGTGCCAGCAGTTTGACAGGTCCGGCTAAATATGGCTACACCTTC	CASSLTGPAKYGYTF	-	TRBJ1-2	medium-sized	TRBV27
TGCGCCAGCAGCCAAGAGCGGACACACACAGATACGCAGTATTTT	CASSQERTHTDTQYF	-	TRBJ2-3	few	TRBV4-3
TGCGCCAGCAGCCCGACGGGGGGCGTCCCTAATGAAAAACTGTTTTTT	CASSPTGGVPNEKLFF	-	TRBJ1-4	-	TRBV5-1
TGTGCCAGCAGCACCGAAAGGTTGGACACTGAAGCTTTCTTT	CASSTERLDTEAFF	-	TRBJ1-1	-	TRBV5-5
TGTGCCAGCAGCTTAGATATCCAGCCCCAGCATTTT	CASSLDIQPQHF	-	TRBJ1-5	few	TRBV7-2
TGTGCCAGCAATAAGAGGGCAGGGGGCGAGACCCAGTACTTC	CASNKRAGGETQYF	TRBD1	TRBJ2-5	-	TRBV7-2
TGTGCCAGCAGTCCTCGTGGACCCGGGGAGCTGTTTTTT	CASSPRGPGELFF	-	TRBJ2-2	medium-sized	TRBV6-5
TGCAGTGCCTCCATAGCGCGTCCCTACGAGCAGTACTTC	CSASIARPYEQYF	-	TRBJ2-7	-	TRBV20-1
TGCAGTGCTAGAGATGTCTCGAGCGGGGTCACAGATACGCAGTATTTT	CSARDVSSGVTDTQYF	TRBD2	TRBJ2-3	-	TRBV20-1
TGTGCCAGCCGTCCCCAGTACAATGAGCAGTTCTTC	CASRPQYNEQFF	-	TRBJ2-1	few	TRBV12-3/TRBV12-4
TGTGCCAGCAACCGGGACAGGGGAATGAACACTGAAGCTTTCTTT	CASNRDRGMNTEAFF	TRBD1	TRBJ1-1	-	TRBV6-6
TGTGCCAGCAGCCGTGGCCCGACGGATGGCTACACCTTC	CASSRGPTDGYTF	-	TRBJ1-2	few	TRBV6-5
TGTGCCAGCAGGGGCCCTAGCGGGAGGGCAACAGATACGCAGTATTTT	CASRGPSGRATDTQYF	TRBD2	TRBJ2-3	few	TRBV7-9
TGTGCCAGCTCGGAAACCGGGGCTAGCGGGGGTGAGACCCAGTACTTC	CASSETGASGGETQYF	TRBD2	TRBJ2-5	once	TRBV6-5
TGTGCCAGCAGCCAAGGCGGGACTAGCGGTTACGAGCAGTACTTC	CASSQGGTSGYEQYF	TRBD2	TRBJ2-7	medium-sized	TRBV11-3
TGTGCCAGCAGCCACCTCGGGACTAGCGTTAAAGAGCAGTACTTC	CASSHLGTSVKEQYF	TRBD2	TRBJ2-7	few	TRBV14
TGTGCCAGCAGCAGCGACAGGGGGGAGCAGTTCTTC	CASSSDRGEQFF	TRBD1	TRBJ2-1	medium-sized	TRBV7-2
TGTGCCAGCAGCCAGGGTCAGTCGGGAAAACTGTTTTTT	CASSQGQSGKLFF	-	TRBJ1-4	medium-sized	TRBV11-3
TGTGCCTGGATATTGGATCGCCCCGGGGCTTTCTTT	CAWILDRPGAFF	-	TRBJ1-1	medium-sized	TRBV30
TGTGCCAGCAGGCGAGACCCGGGACAGGGGGGTTCTGGGGCCAACGTCCTGACTTTC	CASRRDPGQGGSGANVLTF	TRBD1	TRBJ2-6	medium-sized	TRBV6-6
TGTGCCAGCTCACCACCGTCGGCCGGGGGTGGAAACGAGCAGTACTTC	CASSPPSAGGGNEQYF	-	TRBJ2-7	medium-sized	TRBV18
TGTGCCAGTAGTAGGTCAGGTTGGGAGACCCAGTACTTC	CASSRSGWETQYF	-	TRBJ2-5	medium-sized	TRBV19
TGTGCCAGCAGCCTCGACAGGGGCGCGAGCACAGATACGCAGTATTTT	CASSLDRGASTDTQYF	TRBD1	TRBJ2-3	-	TRBV6-5
TGTGCCAGCAGTTACTTACAGGGCTCCGGGCCGACTGAAGCTTTCTTT	CASSYLQGSGPTEAFF	-	TRBJ1-1	-	TRBV6-5
TGTGCCAGCAGCTTAGTAAACCCCCCCGGGGATATGCAGTATTTT	CASSLVNPPGDMQYF	-	TRBJ2-3	-	TRBV7-6
TGTGCTAGTGGTTCTAGCGGGGGGATCCACGAGCAGTACTTC	CASGSSGGIHEQYF	TRBD2	TRBJ2-7	few	TRBV12-5
TGTGCCAGCAGCTCTCTCCATGAGCAGTTCTTC	CASSSLHEQFF	-	TRBJ2-1	few	TRBV11-3
TGCAGTGCTTCCCCGGGACAGGCCAGCTATGGCTACACCTTC	CSASPGQASYGYTF	TRBD1	TRBJ1-2	-	TRBV20-1
TGTGCCAGCAGCTTAGTTTATAAAATGGACAGCTACTCTGGAAACACCATATATTTT	CASSLVYKMDSYSGNTIYF	-	TRBJ1-3	-	TRBV7-2
TGCGCCAGCAGCCGCGGGGGAGGGCAAGATACGCAGTATTTT	CASSRGGGQDTQYF	TRBD2	TRBJ2-3	few	TRBV4-1